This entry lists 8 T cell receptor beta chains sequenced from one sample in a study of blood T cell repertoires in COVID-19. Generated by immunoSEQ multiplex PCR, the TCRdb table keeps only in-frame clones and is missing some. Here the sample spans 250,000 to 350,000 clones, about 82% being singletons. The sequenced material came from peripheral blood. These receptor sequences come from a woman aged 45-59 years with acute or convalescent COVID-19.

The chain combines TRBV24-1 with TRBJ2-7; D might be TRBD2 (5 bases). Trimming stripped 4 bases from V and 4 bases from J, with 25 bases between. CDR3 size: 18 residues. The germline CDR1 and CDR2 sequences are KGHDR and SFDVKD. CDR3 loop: CATSDPGRTVRAKYEQYF. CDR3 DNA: TGTGCCACCAGTGACCCGGGTCGCACAGTGAGGGCAAAATACGAGCAGTACTTC.

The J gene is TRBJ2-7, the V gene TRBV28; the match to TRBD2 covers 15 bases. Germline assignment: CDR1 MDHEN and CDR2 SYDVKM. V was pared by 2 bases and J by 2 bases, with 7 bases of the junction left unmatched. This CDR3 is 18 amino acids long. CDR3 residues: CASSLPGTSGRKTYEQYF. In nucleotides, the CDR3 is TGTGCCAGCAGTTTACCCGGGACTAGCGGGAGGAAGACCTACGAGCAGTACTTC.

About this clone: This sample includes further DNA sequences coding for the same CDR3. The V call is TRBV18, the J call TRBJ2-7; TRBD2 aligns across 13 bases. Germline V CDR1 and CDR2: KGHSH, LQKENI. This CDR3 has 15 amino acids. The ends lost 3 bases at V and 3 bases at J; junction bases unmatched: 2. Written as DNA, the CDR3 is TGTGCCAGCTCACCGGGACTAGCGGGAATCTACGAGCAGTACTTC. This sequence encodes CASSPGLAGIYEQYF.

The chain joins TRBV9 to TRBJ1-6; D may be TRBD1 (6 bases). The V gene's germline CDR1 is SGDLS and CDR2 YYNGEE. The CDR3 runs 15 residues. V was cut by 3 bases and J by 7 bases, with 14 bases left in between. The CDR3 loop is CASSEDRVDNSPLHF. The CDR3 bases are TGTGCCAGCAGCGAGGACAGAGTGGACAATTCACCCCTCCACTTT.

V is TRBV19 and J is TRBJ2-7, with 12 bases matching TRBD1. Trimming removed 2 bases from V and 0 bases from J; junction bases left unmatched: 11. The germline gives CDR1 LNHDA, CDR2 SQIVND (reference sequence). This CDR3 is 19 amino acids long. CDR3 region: CASSIKSGQGAASSYEQYF. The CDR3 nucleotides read TGTGCCAGTAGTATAAAATCGGGACAGGGGGCCGCTAGCTCCTACGAGCAGTACTTC.

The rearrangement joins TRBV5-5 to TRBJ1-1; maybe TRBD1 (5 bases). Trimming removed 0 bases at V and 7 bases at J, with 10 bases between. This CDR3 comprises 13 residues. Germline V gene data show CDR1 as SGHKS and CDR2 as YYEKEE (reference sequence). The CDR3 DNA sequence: TGTGCCAGCAGCTTGGACAGGAAAAGTGAAGCTTTCTTT. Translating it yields CASSLDRKSEAFF.

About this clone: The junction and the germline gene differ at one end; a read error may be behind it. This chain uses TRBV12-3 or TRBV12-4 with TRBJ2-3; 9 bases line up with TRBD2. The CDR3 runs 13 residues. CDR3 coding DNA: TGTGCCAGCAGGGGGACTAGCACGGATACGCAGTATTTT. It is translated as CASRGTSTDTQYF.

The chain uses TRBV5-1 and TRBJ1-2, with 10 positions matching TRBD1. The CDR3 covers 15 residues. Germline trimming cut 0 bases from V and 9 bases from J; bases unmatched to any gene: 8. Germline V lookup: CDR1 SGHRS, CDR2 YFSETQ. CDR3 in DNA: TGCGCCAGCAGCTTGGCCCAAAGGACAGGGGGAAGCTACACCTTC. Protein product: CASSLAQRTGGSYTF. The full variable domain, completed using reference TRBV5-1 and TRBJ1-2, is KAGVTQTPRYLIKTRGQQVTLSCSPISGHRSVSWYQQTPGQGLQFLFEYFSETQRNKGNFPGRFSGRQFSNSRSEMNVSTLELGDSALYLCASSLAQRTGGSYTFGSGTRLTVV.